The rows below give T cell receptor beta chains drawn from one sample of a study of OX40 agonist ivuxolimab in advanced cancers. Measured with immunoSEQ multiplex PCR; TCRdb has only the in-frame clones, and not every one. This sample has about 35,000 clones, with under 85% found just once. The specimen was CD4+ or CD8+ T cells sorted from blood, collected in a trial of the OX40 agonist ivuxolimab. The source is an adult with an advanced solid tumor such as melanoma, head and neck, liver or kidney cancer. Each CDR3 is given with its conserved first and last residue. D genes are given only for firm matches. Not all rows give a size; the values are once, few, many and, for expanded clones, a class.

d_call j_call clone_size v_call cdr3_aa cdr3_nt
. TRBJ2-5 . TRBV6-1 CASSLGETQYF TGTGCCAGCAGCCTTGGTGAGACCCAGTACTTC
TRBD1 TRBJ1-1 . TRBV6-1 CASSLTGRSTEAFF TGTGCCAGCAGCCTGACAGGGCGGAGTACTGAAGCTTTCTTT
TRBD1 TRBJ1-1 . TRBV5-1 CASSLEGQGDTEAFF TGCGCCAGCAGCTTGGAGGGACAGGGGGACACTGAAGCTTTCTTT
. TRBJ1-1 . TRBV29-1 CSVEENTEAFF TGCAGCGTTGAGGAGAACACTGAAGCTTTCTTT
. TRBJ1-5 . TRBV15 CATSSDAGVNQPQHF TGTGCCACCAGCAGCGATGCGGGGGTGAATCAGCCCCAGCATTTT
TRBD1 TRBJ1-2 . TRBV13 CASSRDRAGYTF TGTGCCAGCAGCCGAGACAGGGCGGGCTACACCTTC
. TRBJ2-7 . TRBV30 CAGSRGAPLYEQYF TGTGCCGGAAGTAGGGGCGCCCCCCTCTACGAGCAGTACTTC
. TRBJ1-6 . TRBV5-4 CASSSGRITSPLHF TGTGCCAGCAGCTCGGGACGGATAACATCACCCCTCCACTTT
. TRBJ1-3 . TRBV21-1 CASSKGGGRSGNTIYF TGTGCCAGCAGCAAGGGGGGCGGCCGCTCTGGAAACACCATATATTTT
. TRBJ2-5 . TRBV29-1 CSVEDVGRETQYF TGCAGCGTTGAGGATGTAGGGAGGGAGACCCAGTACTTC
. TRBJ2-2 . TRBV6-5 CASSYSKVLRSGELFF TGTGCCAGCAGTTACTCGAAGGTCCTCCGCTCCGGGGAGCTGTTTTTT
TRBD1 TRBJ2-7 . TRBV5-1 CASSWGGQGYEQYF TGCGCCAGCAGCTGGGGGGGACAGGGCTACGAGCAGTACTTC
. TRBJ2-7 . TRBV30 CAWNTVNEQYF TGTGCCTGGAACACTGTCAACGAGCAGTACTTC
. TRBJ1-1 . TRBV7-2 CASSLAPGRGRTEAFF TGTGCCAGCAGCTTAGCTCCGGGCCGAGGACGAACTGAAGCTTTCTTT
. TRBJ2-3 . TRBV27 CASSLLRLGDTQYF TGTGCCAGCAGTTTACTCCGGCTGGGAGATACGCAGTATTTT
TRBD2 TRBJ2-5 . TRBV6-1 CASSANPLAASQETQYF TGTGCCAGCAGTGCAAACCCGCTAGCGGCCAGTCAAGAGACCCAGTACTTC
TRBD1 TRBJ1-5 . TRBV10-2 CASRDRDSQPQHF TGCGCCAGCCGGGACAGGGATAGCCAGCCCCAGCATTTT
. TRBJ1-5 . TRBV29-1 CSVGDNSNQPQHF TGCAGCGTCGGAGATAATAGCAATCAGCCCCAGCATTTT
. TRBJ2-1 few TRBV21-1 CASRAGTIFNEQFF TGTGCCAGCAGAGCCGGGACTATATTTAATGAGCAGTTCTTC
. TRBJ1-1 few TRBV30 CAWSVGRQSEAFF TGTGCCTGGAGTGTAGGACGGCAGTCTGAAGCTTTCTTT
TRBD1 TRBJ1-2 . TRBV7-9 CASSLGQGPGYTF TGTGCCAGCAGCTTAGGACAGGGGCCTGGCTACACCTTC
. TRBJ1-1 few TRBV6-5 CASSRVPSGSTEAFF TGTGCCAGCAGTCGCGTCCCTTCAGGGAGCACTGAAGCTTTCTTT
TRBD2 TRBJ2-3 . TRBV7-2 CASSLGGGAQTQYF TGTGCCAGCAGCTTAGGCGGGGGGGCCCAGACGCAGTATTTT
. TRBJ1-3 few TRBV6-5 CASSYSTGRGNTIYF TGTGCCAGCAGTTACTCTACAGGGCGGGGAAACACCATATATTTT
. TRBJ2-5 . TRBV7-6 CASSLVQLETQYF TGTGCCAGCAGCTTAGTCCAGCTAGAGACCCAGTACTTC
. TRBJ2-3 . TRBV30 CAWSRQGPDTQYF TGTGCCTGGAGTAGGCAGGGTCCAGATACGCAGTATTTT
. TRBJ1-1 . TRBV6-5 CASSYNRNLNTEAFF TGTGCCAGCAGTTACAATCGGAATTTGAACACTGAAGCTTTCTTT
TRBD1 TRBJ1-6 . TRBV9 CASSPRQGGTSPLHF TGTGCCAGCAGCCCCCGACAGGGAGGAACTTCACCCCTCCACTTT
. TRBJ1-2 . TRBV29-1 CSVRWIGNGYTF TGCAGCGTTCGCTGGATAGGGAATGGCTACACCTTC
TRBD2 TRBJ2-5 . TRBV6-5 CASSRPTSRETQYF TGTGCCAGCAGTCGGCCGACTAGCAGAGAGACCCAGTACTTC
. TRBJ2-5 . TRBV6-1 CASSEQGRETQYF TGTGCCAGCAGTGAACAGGGGCGGGAGACCCAGTACTTC
. TRBJ2-7 . TRBV30 CAWSVPTTYEQYF TGTGCCTGGAGTGTACCCACAACCTACGAGCAGTACTTC
TRBD1 TRBJ1-1 . TRBV6-5 CASRTGVLEAFF TGTGCCAGCAGGACAGGGGTTTTAGAAGCTTTCTTT
. TRBJ1-1 few TRBV12-5 CASGLGQANTEAFF TGTGCTAGTGGTTTGGGACAGGCCAACACTGAAGCTTTCTTT